The 16 T cell receptor beta chains listed next were all sequenced from one sample in a study of cytomegalovirus exposure and HLA in healthy donors. A multiplex PCR was run with 60 Vbeta primers and 13 Jbeta primers. Clones were read by immunoSEQ multiplex PCR, and TCRdb kept only the in-frame ones, dropping some. The sample records 150,000 or so clones, 70% to 80% being singletons. Sequencing was done on a sample of PBMCs. The receptors stem from a man over 45 in good health and CMV-seropositive.

This chain connects TRBV27 to TRBJ2-3; 7 nucleotides line up with TRBD2. The CDR3 extends over 15 amino acids. The germline CDR1 and CDR2 sequences are MNHEY and SMNVEV (reference sequence). V lost 4 bases, J lost 6 bases, and 10 bases stayed unmatched. CDR3 sequence: CASSSFGLVVDTQYF. CDR3 in DNA: TGTGCCAGCAGTTCCTTCGGACTAGTGGTGGATACGCAGTATTTT.

This rearrangement joins TRBV6-5 to TRBJ1-2; 8 bases line up with TRBD1. V gave up 10 bases and J gave up 7 bases; unmatched junction bases: 8. Germline V lookup: CDR1 MNHEY, CDR2 SVGAGI. This CDR3 spans 12 amino acids. CDR3 in amino acids: CATYSTGGGYTF. In nucleotides, the CDR3 is TGTGCCACCTACTCAACAGGGGGTGGCTACACCTTC.

The chain recombines TRBV7-8 with TRBJ1-2, with D possibly being TRBD1 (6 bases). This CDR3 contains 13 residues. V was trimmed by 4 bases and J by 4 bases, leaving 10 bases between them. Germline CDR1 reads SGHVS; CDR2 reads FQNEAQ. CDR3 nucleotides: TGTGCCAGCAGCTATGGACAGCCCTATGGCTACACCTTC. The encoded protein is CASSYGQPYGYTF. Full variable domain (remainder filled in from reference TRBV7-8 and TRBJ1-2): GAGVSQSPRYKVAKRGQDVALRCDPISGHVSLFWYQQALGQGPEFLTYFQNEAQLDKSGLPSDRFFAERPEGSVSTLKIQRTQQEDSAVYLCASSYGQPYGYTFGSGTRLTVV.

The rearrangement joins TRBV9 to TRBJ2-1; 7 bases are a match to TRBD1. Germline trimming cut 6 bases from V and 7 bases from J; bases unmatched to any gene: 7. The germline gives CDR1 SGDLS, CDR2 YYNGEE. This CDR3 contains 13 residues. CDR3 bases: TGTGCCAGCAAGGGGGCATCCTCGAATGAGCAGTTCTTC. Its translation: CASKGASSNEQFF.

V gene TRBV7-2 combines with J gene TRBJ2-7; D is perhaps TRBD2 (6 bases). Trimming took off 5 bases at V and 12 bases at J, with 23 bases between the two ends. The germline V gene has CDR1 SGHTA and CDR2 FQGNSA. This CDR3 comprises 14 residues. In DNA form, the CDR3 reads TGTGCCAGCAGCCTTTCCGGAGTGACTAGTTTTTCGTACTTC. Amino acids: CASSLSGVTSFSYF.

This clone was recorded a few times. This chain uses TRBV4-3 with TRBJ2-1; 14 bases line up with TRBD2. The trim removed 1 base at V and 6 bases at J, leaving 14 bases unmatched. This CDR3 has 20 amino acids. Germline values: CDR1 LGHNA, CDR2 YSLEER. The CDR3 here is CASSQGAGLAGAWGGNEQFF. DNA of the CDR3: TGCGCCAGCAGCCAAGGCGCGGGACTAGCGGGGGCTTGGGGAGGCAATGAGCAGTTCTTC.

The chain couples TRBV28 to TRBJ2-7, with D perhaps matching TRBD2 (5 bases). Per germline, CDR1 MDHEN and CDR2 SYDVKM. CDR3 length equals 15 residues. Trimming removed 6 bases at V and 0 bases at J, with 15 bases between. The CDR3 is CASSSMPTSSYEQYF. CDR3 in DNA: TGTGCCAGCAGCTCTATGCCCACTAGCTCCTACGAGCAGTACTTC.

The rearrangement links TRBV4-1 to TRBJ1-1, with D perhaps matching TRBD1 (5 bases). Germline values: CDR1 MGHRA, CDR2 YSYEKL. There are 13 residues in the CDR3. V was trimmed by 4 bases and J by 7 bases, leaving 13 bases between them. CDR3 in DNA: TGCGCCAGCAGCCTAAGGCAGGGCGGTGAAGCTTTCTTT. The encoded protein is CASSLRQGGEAFF.

The chain links TRBV10-3 to TRBJ2-1; D perhaps matches TRBD2 (7 bases). V lost 4 bases and J 6 bases, leaving 16 bases between the germline ends. Germline V gene sequence: CDR1 ENHRY, CDR2 SYGVKD. The CDR3 loop spans 15 amino acids. CDR3 sequence (DNA): TGTGCCATCAGTGTAGGGGGGGGCCAAACCAATGAGCAGTTCTTC. This sequence encodes CAISVGGGQTNEQFF.

This rearrangement joins TRBV4-3 to TRBJ1-3, with 7 bases matching TRBD1. Unmatched junction bases numbered 5, after V lost 1 base and J lost 2 bases. The germline CDR1 and CDR2 sequences are LGHNA and YSLEER. The CDR3 runs 16 residues. CDR3 in amino acids: CASSQGQGYTGNTIYF. The CDR3 bases are TGCGCCAGCAGCCAAGGACAGGGATACACTGGAAACACCATATATTTT.

The chain carries TRBV19 and TRBJ2-2; a possible D gene is TRBD1 (6 bases). The CDR3 has 14 amino acids. Germline V lookup: CDR1 LNHDA, CDR2 SQIVND (reference sequence). The V end was cut by 9 bases, the J end by 1 base, with 12 bases between. For the CDR3, the DNA is TGTGCCAGCGAGACAGGCTTGAACACCGGGGAGCTGTTTTTT. It encodes CASETGLNTGELFF.

V gene TRBV19 combines with J gene TRBJ1-5; D possibly corresponds to TRBD1 (6 bases). Trimming left V 3 bases short and J 6 bases short, with 15 bases between. This CDR3 spans 15 amino acids. The V gene's germline CDR1 is LNHDA and CDR2 SQIVND (reference sequence). This CDR3 is CASSMATGGIQPQHF. In DNA, the CDR3 is TGTGCCAGTAGTATGGCCACGGGGGGCATTCAGCCCCAGCATTTT. Using reference TRBV19 and TRBJ1-5 for the parts outside the CDR3, the full variable domain is DGGITQSPKYLFRKEGQNVTLSCEQNLNHDAMYWYRQDPGQGLRLIYYSQIVNDFQKGDIAEGYSVSREKKESFPLTVTSAQKNPTAFYLCASSMATGGIQPQHFGDGTRLSIL.

V gene TRBV7-9 combines with J gene TRBJ2-2, with 8 positions matching TRBD2. V shed 1 base and J 2 bases; nucleotides not matched to a gene: 6. This CDR3 spans 17 amino acids. From germline, CDR1 is SEHNR and CDR2 FQNEAQ (reference sequence). The CDR3 here is CASSLVSSGGNTGELFF. The CDR3 DNA reads as TGTGCCAGCAGCTTAGTGTCCAGCGGGGGTAACACCGGGGAGCTGTTTTTT.

The chain couples TRBV19 to TRBJ1-4; tentatively, D is TRBD1 (6 bases). This CDR3 has 17 residues. Per germline, CDR1 LNHDA and CDR2 SQIVND (reference sequence). V was cut by 5 bases and J by 8 bases, with 24 bases left in between. CDR3 sequence (DNA): TGTGCCAGTAGTCTTGGGTCACCAGGACAGATTCGGGAAAAACTGTTTTTT. Protein sequence: CASSLGSPGQIREKLFF.

The CDR3 region is CASVINRNTGELFF. The CDR3 nucleotides read TGTGCCAGCGTCATCAACAGGAACACCGGGGAGCTGTTTTTT. The J gene is TRBJ2-2, the V gene TRBV2; D call uncertain. CDR3 size: 14 residues. From germline, CDR1 is SNHLY and CDR2 FYNNEI. V lost 8 bases to trimming and J lost 1 base, with 11 bases between them.

The genes are TRBV7-9 and TRBJ1-4, with a weak D call TRBD1 (5 bases). The germline V gene has CDR1 SEHNR and CDR2 FQNEAQ (reference sequence). This CDR3 is built from 13 residues. V was pared by 8 bases and J by 8 bases, with 15 bases between. CDR3 coding DNA: TGTGCCAGCCGTCTGGGAGGGGACGAAAAACTGTTTTTT. This encodes CASRLGGDEKLFF. Complete variable domain (other parts from reference TRBV7-9 and TRBJ1-4): DTGVSQNPRHKITKRGQNVTFRCDPISEHNRLYWYRQTLGQGPEFLTYFQNEAQLEKSRLLSDRFSAERPKGSFSTLEIQRTEQGDSAMYLCASRLGGDEKLFFGSGTQLSVL.